The subject of this entry is one T cell receptor beta chain. Its antigen is currently unknown. Sequencing used immunoSEQ multiplex PCR; TCRdb keeps in-frame clones, though not all of them. The profile shows about 87,000 clones, around 87% of them singletons. The data were obtained in a study of T cell responses to AZD1222 COVID-19 vaccine. Study-level points and caveats: Donors skewed white British and female; clonal diversity was possibly underestimated. Baseline seropositivity occurred in only six AZD1222 recipients. Spike was spanned by vaccine-associated CD4 TCRs, with dominance at 160-218 and 743-854.

Germline V gives CDR1 SGHTA, CDR2 FQGNSA. V was clipped by 5 bases and J by 7 bases, with 15 bases between them. The CDR3 totals 13 residues. The sample consisted of peripheral blood, taken on day 0 of AZD1222 vaccination. The sequence derives from an adult in good health. The chain is built from TRBV7-2 and TRBJ2-7; the D gene could be TRBD1 or TRBD2 (5 bases each). CDR3 bases: TGTGCCAGCAGCCCAGACAGCCCGGGGGAGCAGTACTTC. Translating it yields CASSPDSPGEQYF.